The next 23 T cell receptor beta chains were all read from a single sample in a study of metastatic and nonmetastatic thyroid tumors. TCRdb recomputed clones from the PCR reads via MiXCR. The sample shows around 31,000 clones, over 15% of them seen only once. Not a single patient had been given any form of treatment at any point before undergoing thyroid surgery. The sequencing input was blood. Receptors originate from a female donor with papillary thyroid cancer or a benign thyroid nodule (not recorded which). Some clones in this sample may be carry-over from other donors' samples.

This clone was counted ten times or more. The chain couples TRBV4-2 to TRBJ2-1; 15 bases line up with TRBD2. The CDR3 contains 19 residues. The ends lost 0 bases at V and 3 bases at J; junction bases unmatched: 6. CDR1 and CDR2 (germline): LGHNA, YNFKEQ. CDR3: CASSQDPGLAGGIYNEQFF. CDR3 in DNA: TGTGCCAGCAGCCAAGATCCGGGACTAGCGGGGGGAATCTACAATGAGCAGTTCTTC.

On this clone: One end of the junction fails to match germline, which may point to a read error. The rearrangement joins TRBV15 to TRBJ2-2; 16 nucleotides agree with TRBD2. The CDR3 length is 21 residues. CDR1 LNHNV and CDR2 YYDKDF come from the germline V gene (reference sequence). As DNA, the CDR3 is TGTGCCACCAGCAGAGTGGGGACTAGCGGGGGGGTATCAGTGAACACCCGGGAGCTGTTTTTT. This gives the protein CATSRVGTSGGVSVNTRELFF. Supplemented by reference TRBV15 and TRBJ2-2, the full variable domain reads DAMVIQNPRYQVTQFGKPVTLSCSQTLNHNVMYWYQQKSSQAPKLLFHYYDKDFNNEADTPDNFQSRRPNTSFCFLDIRSPGLGDTAMYLCATSRVGTSGGVSVNTRELFFGEGSRLTVL.

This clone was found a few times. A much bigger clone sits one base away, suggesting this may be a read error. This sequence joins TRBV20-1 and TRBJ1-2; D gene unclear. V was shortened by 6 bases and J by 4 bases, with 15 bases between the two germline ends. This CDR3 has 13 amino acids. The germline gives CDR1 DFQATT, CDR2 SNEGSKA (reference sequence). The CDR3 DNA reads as TGCAGTGCCTCGCCGGAACAGCCCTATGGCTACACCTTC. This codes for CSASPEQPYGYTF.

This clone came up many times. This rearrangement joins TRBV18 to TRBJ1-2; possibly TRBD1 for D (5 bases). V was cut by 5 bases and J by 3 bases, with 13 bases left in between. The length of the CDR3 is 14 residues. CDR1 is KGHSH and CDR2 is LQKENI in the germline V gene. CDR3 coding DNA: TGTGCCAGCTCAGTGCAGGGAGGTGACTATGGCTACACCTTC. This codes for CASSVQGGDYGYTF.

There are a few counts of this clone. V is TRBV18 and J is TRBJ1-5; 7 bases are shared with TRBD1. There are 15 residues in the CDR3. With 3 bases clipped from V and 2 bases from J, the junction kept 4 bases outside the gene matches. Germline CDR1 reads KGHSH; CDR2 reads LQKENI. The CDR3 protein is CASSPEGQGNQPQHF. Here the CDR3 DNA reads TGTGCCAGCTCACCCGAAGGACAGGGCAATCAGCCCCAGCATTTT.

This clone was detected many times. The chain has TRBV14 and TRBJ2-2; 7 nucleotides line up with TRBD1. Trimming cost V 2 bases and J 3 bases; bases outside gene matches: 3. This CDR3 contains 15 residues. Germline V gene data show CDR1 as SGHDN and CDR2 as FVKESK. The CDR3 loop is CASSQYRGDTGELFF. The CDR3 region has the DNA TGTGCCAGCAGCCAATACAGGGGAGACACCGGGGAGCTGTTTTTT. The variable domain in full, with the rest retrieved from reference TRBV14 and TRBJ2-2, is EAGVTQFPSHSVIEKGQTVTLRCDPISGHDNLYWYRRVMGKEIKFLLHFVKESKQDESGMPNNRFLAERTGGTYSTLKVQPAELEDSGVYFCASSQYRGDTGELFFGEGSRLTVL.

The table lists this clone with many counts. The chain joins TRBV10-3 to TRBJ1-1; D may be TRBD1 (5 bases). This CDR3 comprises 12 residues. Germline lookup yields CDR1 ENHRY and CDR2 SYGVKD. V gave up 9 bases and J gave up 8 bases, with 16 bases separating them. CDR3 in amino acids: CAISTTDSEAFF. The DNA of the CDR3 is TGTGCCATATCCACGACAGATTCAGAAGCTTTCTTT.

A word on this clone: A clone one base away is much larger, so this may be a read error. For the CDR3, the DNA is TGCAGCGCTCGCCGAGGCCCTTCCTACACTGAGCAGTTCTTC. Translation: CSARRGPSYTEQFF. V gene TRBV20-1 combines with J gene TRBJ2-1; D gene uncertain. This CDR3 is built from 14 residues. CDR1 is DFQATT, CDR2 SNEGSKA, per germline (reference sequence).

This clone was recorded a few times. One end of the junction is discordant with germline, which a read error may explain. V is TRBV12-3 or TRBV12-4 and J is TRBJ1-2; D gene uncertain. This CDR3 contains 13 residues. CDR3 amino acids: CTSSLSRDSVYTF. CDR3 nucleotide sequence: TGTACCAGCAGTTTATCCCGGGATTCTGTCTACACCTTC.

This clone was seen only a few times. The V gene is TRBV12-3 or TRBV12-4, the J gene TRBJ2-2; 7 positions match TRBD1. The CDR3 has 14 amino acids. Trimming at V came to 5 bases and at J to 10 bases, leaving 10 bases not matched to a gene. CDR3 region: CASSPRQGTLELFF. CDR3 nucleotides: TGTGCCAGCAGTCCCCGACAGGGCACCTTGGAGCTGTTTTTT.

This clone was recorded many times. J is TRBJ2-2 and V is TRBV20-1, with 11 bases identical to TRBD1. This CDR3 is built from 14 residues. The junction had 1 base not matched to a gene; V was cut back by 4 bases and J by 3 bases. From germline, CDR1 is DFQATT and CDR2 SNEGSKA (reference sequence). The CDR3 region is CSAMGQGDTGELFF. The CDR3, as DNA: TGCAGTGCTATGGGACAGGGGGACACCGGGGAGCTGTTTTTT.

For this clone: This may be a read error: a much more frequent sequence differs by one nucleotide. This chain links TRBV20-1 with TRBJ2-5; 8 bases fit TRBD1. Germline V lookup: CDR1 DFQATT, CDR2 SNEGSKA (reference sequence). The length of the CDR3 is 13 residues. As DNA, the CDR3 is TGCAGTGCTTGGACAGGGACCCAAGATACCCAGTACTTC. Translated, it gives CSAWTGTQDTQYF.

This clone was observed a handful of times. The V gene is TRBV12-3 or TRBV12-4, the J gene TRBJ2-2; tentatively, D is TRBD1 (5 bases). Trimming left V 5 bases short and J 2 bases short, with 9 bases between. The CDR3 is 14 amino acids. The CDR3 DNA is TGTGCCAGCAGTATCGACAGAAACACCGGGGAGCTGTTTTTT. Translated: CASSIDRNTGELFF.

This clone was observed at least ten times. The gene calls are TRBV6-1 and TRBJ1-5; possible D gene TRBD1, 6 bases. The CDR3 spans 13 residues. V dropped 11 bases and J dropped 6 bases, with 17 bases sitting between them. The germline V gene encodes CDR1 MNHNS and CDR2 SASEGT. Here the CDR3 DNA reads TGTGCCTCCGCAAGGGGGGGGAGTCAGCCCCAGCATTTT. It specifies CASARGGSQPQHF.

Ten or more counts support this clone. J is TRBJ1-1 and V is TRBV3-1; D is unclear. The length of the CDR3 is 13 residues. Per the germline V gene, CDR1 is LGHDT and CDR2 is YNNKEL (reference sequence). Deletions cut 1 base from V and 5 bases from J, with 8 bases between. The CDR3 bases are TGTGCCAGCAGCCAAGGGAGTGGTACTGAAGCTTTCTTT. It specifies CASSQGSGTEAFF. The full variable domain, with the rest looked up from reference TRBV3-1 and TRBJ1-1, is DTAVSQTPKYLVTQMGNDKSIKCEQNLGHDTMYWYKQDSKKFLKIMFSYNNKELIINETVPNRFSPKSPDKAHLNLHINSLELGDSAVYFCASSQGSGTEAFFGQGTRLTVV.

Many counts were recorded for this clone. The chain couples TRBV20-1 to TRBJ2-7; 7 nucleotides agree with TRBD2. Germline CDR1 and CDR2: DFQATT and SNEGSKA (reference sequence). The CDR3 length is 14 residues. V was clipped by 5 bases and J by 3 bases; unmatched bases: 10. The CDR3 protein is CSAHKGRAFYEQYF. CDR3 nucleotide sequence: TGCAGTGCTCATAAGGGGAGGGCTTTCTACGAGCAGTACTTC.

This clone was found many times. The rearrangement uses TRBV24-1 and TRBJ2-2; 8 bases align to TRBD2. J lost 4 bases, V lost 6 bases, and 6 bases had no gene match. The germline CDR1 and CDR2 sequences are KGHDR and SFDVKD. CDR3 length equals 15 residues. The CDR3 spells CATSRTSGLTGELFF. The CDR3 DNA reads TGTGCCACCAGTAGAACTAGCGGACTCACCGGGGAGCTGTTTTTT.

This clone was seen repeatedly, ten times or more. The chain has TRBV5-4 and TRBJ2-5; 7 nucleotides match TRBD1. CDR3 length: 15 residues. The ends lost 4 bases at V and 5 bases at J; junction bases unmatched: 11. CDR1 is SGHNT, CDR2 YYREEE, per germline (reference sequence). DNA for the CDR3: TGTGCCAGCAGCAGGGGGCAGGGCAAGTTGGAGACCCAGTACTTC. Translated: CASSRGQGKLETQYF. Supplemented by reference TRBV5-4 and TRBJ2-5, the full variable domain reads ETGVTQSPTHLIKTRGQQVTLRCSSQSGHNTVSWYQQALGQGPQFIFQYYREEENGRGNFPPRFSGLQFPNYSSELNVNALELDDSALYLCASSRGQGKLETQYFGPGTRLLVL.

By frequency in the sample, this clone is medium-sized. The CDR3, as DNA: TGTGCCAGCAGTGAAGGGCCCGGAGGGGTTGAAGAGCAGTACTTC. Its protein is CASSEGPGGVEEQYF. The chain carries TRBV6-1 and TRBJ2-7; maybe TRBD2 (6 bases). The ends were cut back, 1 base at V and 7 bases at J, with 17 bases in the middle. This CDR3 has 15 residues. Germline V gives CDR1 MNHNS, CDR2 SASEGT.

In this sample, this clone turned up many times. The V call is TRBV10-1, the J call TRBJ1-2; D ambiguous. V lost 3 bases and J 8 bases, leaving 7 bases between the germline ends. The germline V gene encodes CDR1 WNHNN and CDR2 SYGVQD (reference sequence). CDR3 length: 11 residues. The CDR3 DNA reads TGCGCCAGCAGTGATGGAGTCGGCTACACCTTC. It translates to CASSDGVGYTF.

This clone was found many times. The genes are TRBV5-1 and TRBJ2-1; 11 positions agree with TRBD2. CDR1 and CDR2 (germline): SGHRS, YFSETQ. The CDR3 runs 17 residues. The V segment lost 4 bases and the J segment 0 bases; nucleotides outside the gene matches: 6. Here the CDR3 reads CASSDGTSGASYNEQFF. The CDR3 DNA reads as TGCGCCAGCAGCGACGGGACTAGCGGAGCCTCCTACAATGAGCAGTTCTTC.

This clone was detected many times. The CDR3 sequence is CSVRRGRDTQYF. CDR3 nucleotide sequence: TGCAGCGTCCGGCGGGGCAGAGATACGCAGTATTTT. This chain links TRBV29-1 with TRBJ2-3; D is possibly TRBD2 (6 bases). Germline V gene sequence: CDR1 SQVTM, CDR2 ANQGSEA. The CDR3 contains 12 residues. Trimming stripped 6 bases from V and 5 bases from J, with 12 bases between.

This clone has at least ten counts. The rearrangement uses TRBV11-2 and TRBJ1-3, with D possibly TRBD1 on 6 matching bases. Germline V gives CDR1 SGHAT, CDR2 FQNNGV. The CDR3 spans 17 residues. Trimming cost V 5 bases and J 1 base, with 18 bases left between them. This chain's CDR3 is CASSPQGRGSSGNTIYF. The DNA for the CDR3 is TGTGCCAGCAGCCCCCAGGGTAGGGGGTCTTCTGGAAACACCATATATTTT.